These 27 T cell receptor beta chains came from one sample sequenced in a study of T cell changes during pregnancy in multiple sclerosis. Repertoires were generated with immunoSEQ multiplex PCR, while TCRdb's copy carries only in-frame clones and drops some. The sample contains about 65,000 clones, over 80% of which appear only once. This specimen was CD8+ T cells from peripheral blood mononuclear cells, taken in the third trimester of pregnancy. These receptors came from a female donor in good health, enrolled as a control in a pregnancy study.

The genes are TRBV15 and TRBJ1-3; TRBD1 agrees at 8 bases. V shed 6 bases, J shed 3 bases, and the junction held 4 bases outside the gene matches. Germline assignment: CDR1 LNHNV and CDR2 YYDKDF (reference sequence). The CDR3 covers 14 residues. The CDR3 DNA follows: TGTGCCACCAGAGACAGGGGTAGTGGAAACACCATATATTTT. Its protein is CATRDRGSGNTIYF.

For the CDR3, the DNA is TGTGCCAGCAGCGAGGGGACGTACAGGGTTGAAAAACTGTTTTTT. As protein: CASSEGTYRVEKLFF. The chain links TRBV9 to TRBJ1-4, with D perhaps matching TRBD1 (6 bases). This CDR3 has 15 amino acids. Germline V gives CDR1 SGDLS, CDR2 YYNGEE. V shed 3 bases and J shed 7 bases, with 16 bases lying between them.

V usage is TRBV14 and J usage is TRBJ2-1; 10 bases are a match to TRBD2. The trim removed 4 bases at V and 0 bases at J, leaving 15 bases unmatched. Germline CDR1 SGHDN, CDR2 FVKESK. The CDR3 length is 20 residues. The CDR3 sequence is CASSPLNQLAGDFSYNEQFF. The CDR3 nucleotides are TGTGCCAGCAGCCCCCTGAACCAGCTAGCGGGAGACTTCTCCTACAATGAGCAGTTCTTC.

The chain carries TRBV5-6 and TRBJ2-7; D gene ambiguous. Germline CDR1 is SGHDT and CDR2 is YYEEEE. This CDR3 has 14 residues. The V and J ends lost 3 bases and 2 bases respectively, with 12 bases between them. The CDR3 reads CASSYGPGTYEQYF. For the CDR3, the DNA is TGTGCCAGCAGCTATGGGCCAGGCACCTACGAGCAGTACTTC. The variable domain in full, completed from reference TRBV5-6 and TRBJ2-7, reads DAGVTQSPTHLIKTRGQQVTLRCSPKSGHDTVSWYQQALGQGPQFIFQYYEEEERQRGNFPDRFSGHQFPNYSSELNVNALLLGDSALYLCASSYGPGTYEQYFGPGTRLTVT.

The rearrangement uses TRBV7-2 and TRBJ2-3, with D tentatively TRBD1 (8 bases). Trimming removed 1 base at V and 0 bases at J, with 14 bases between. CDR3 size: 17 residues. The V gene's germline CDR1 is SGHTA and CDR2 FQGNSA. CDR3 amino acids: CASSLEGGDRSTDTQYF. The CDR3 coding sequence is TGTGCCAGCAGCTTAGAAGGGGGGGACAGGAGCACAGATACGCAGTATTTT.

This chain links TRBV4-1 with TRBJ1-2, with 12 bases aligning to TRBD1. Per germline, CDR1 MGHRA and CDR2 YSYEKL. The CDR3 is 18 residues long. Unmatched junction bases numbered 14, after V lost 3 bases and J lost 6 bases. As DNA, the CDR3 is TGCGCCAGCAGCCAGGAAAACCGGGACAGGGGGCGCCTTGATGGCTACACCTTC. Translation: CASSQENRDRGRLDGYTF.

This chain's CDR3 is CASRTGQGRGTEAFF. CDR3 nucleotide sequence: TGTGCCAGTAGGACGGGACAGGGAAGAGGCACTGAAGCTTTCTTT. The J gene is TRBJ1-1, the V gene TRBV19, with 9 bases that match TRBD1. Germline V gene sequence: CDR1 LNHDA, CDR2 SQIVND (reference sequence). Trimming took 6 bases from V and 4 from J; bases not matched to a gene: 9. CDR3 length: 15 residues. Combining the CDR3 with reference TRBV19 and TRBJ1-1 gives the whole variable domain DGGITQSPKYLFRKEGQNVTLSCEQNLNHDAMYWYRQDPGQGLRLIYYSQIVNDFQKGDIAEGYSVSREKKESFPLTVTSAQKNPTAFYLCASRTGQGRGTEAFFGQGTRLTVV.

The chain uses TRBV29-1 and TRBJ2-1; 8 bases are a match to TRBD1. The V gene end was trimmed by 6 bases and the J gene end by 2 bases; junction bases not matched to a gene: 6. Per germline, CDR1 SQVTM and CDR2 ANQGSEA. The CDR3 runs to 14 residues. Written as DNA, the CDR3 is TGCAGCGTCCCCTTGGGACAGGCCTACAATGAGCAGTTCTTC. Protein sequence: CSVPLGQAYNEQFF.

The chain links TRBV4-3 to TRBJ2-1; possibly TRBD2 for D (5 bases). Germline CDR1 reads LGHNA; CDR2 reads YSLEER. Trimming cost V 4 bases and J 0 bases, with 16 bases left between them. This CDR3 region has 17 residues. The CDR3 DNA sequence: TGCGCCAGCAGCCTTCGGAGACCAACTAGCTCCTACAATGAGCAGTTCTTC. This gives the protein CASSLRRPTSSYNEQFF.

The chain recombines TRBV4-2 with TRBJ2-1; 12 bases are shared with TRBD2. Germline assignment: CDR1 LGHNA and CDR2 YNFKEQ. Trimming cost V 3 bases and J 9 bases; bases outside gene matches: 18. The CDR3 extends over 19 amino acids. Here the CDR3 reads CASSQVVVTSGGARGEQFF. The CDR3, as DNA: TGTGCCAGCAGCCAGGTTGTCGTGACTAGCGGGGGCGCCCGGGGTGAGCAGTTCTTC.

The chain recombines TRBV13 with TRBJ1-2; perhaps TRBD1 as D (6 bases). CDR3 size: 15 residues. V lost 2 bases, J lost 4 bases, and 14 bases lay in between. The germline gives CDR1 PRHDT, CDR2 FYEKMQ (reference sequence). The CDR3, as DNA: TGTGCCAGCAGCTTATGGGCACAGGGCTTCTATGGCTACACCTTC. This translates into CASSLWAQGFYGYTF.

The sample holds a few counts of this clone. V gene TRBV4-1 combines with J gene TRBJ1-4; 8 bases are shared with TRBD1. This CDR3 region has 15 residues. Germline V CDR1 and CDR2: MGHRA, YSYEKL. The trim removed 5 bases at V and 7 bases at J, leaving 9 bases unmatched. CDR3: CASSARQGMGEKLFF. As DNA, the CDR3 is TGCGCCAGCAGCGCCCGACAGGGGATGGGTGAAAAACTGTTTTTT.

The chain carries TRBV5-4 and TRBJ2-7; tentatively, D is TRBD2 (5 bases). Deletions cut 4 bases from V and 0 bases from J, with 5 bases between. CDR3 size: 12 residues. Germline V gives CDR1 SGHNT, CDR2 YYREEE (reference sequence). The CDR3 reads CASSGSSYEQYF. DNA for the CDR3: TGTGCCAGCAGCGGGAGCTCCTACGAGCAGTACTTC.

This chain uses TRBV5-6 with TRBJ1-1, with 7 bases fitting TRBD1. CDR1 and CDR2 (germline): SGHDT, YYEEEE. Trimming removed 0 bases from V and 11 bases from J; junction bases left unmatched: 10. The CDR3 spans 14 residues. The CDR3 here is CASSLEGAQLGAFF. The CDR3 region has the DNA TGTGCCAGCAGCTTGGAGGGGGCTCAATTGGGGGCTTTCTTT.

The chain combines TRBV19 with TRBJ2-3; 12 bases match TRBD2. The CDR3 has 15 residues. The V gene end was trimmed by 6 bases and the J gene end by 6 bases; junction bases not matched to a gene: 7. Germline V gene sequence: CDR1 LNHDA, CDR2 SQIVND (reference sequence). CDR3 in amino acids: CASRGLAGGRDTQYF. The CDR3 DNA follows: TGTGCCAGTAGGGGCCTAGCGGGGGGGCGGGATACGCAGTATTTT.

The J gene is TRBJ2-7, the V gene TRBV27; tentative D call: TRBD1 (5 bases). In germline, CDR1 is MNHEY, CDR2 SMNVEV (reference sequence). V was shortened by 0 bases and J by 6 bases, with 12 bases between the two germline ends. The CDR3 is made up of 14 amino acids. The CDR3 coding sequence is TGTGCCAGCAGTTTATCGAACCAGGGTGGCGAGCAGTACTTC. This gives the protein CASSLSNQGGEQYF.

The gene calls are TRBV12-5 and TRBJ1-1, with a weak D call TRBD1 (6 bases). V lost 5 bases to trimming and J lost 1 base, with 20 bases between them. This CDR3 region has 17 residues. Germline V CDR1 and CDR2: LGHNT, FRNRAP. The CDR3 reads CASGLHRVYDENTEAFF. Here the CDR3 DNA reads TGTGCTAGTGGTCTCCACAGGGTTTATGATGAGAACACTGAAGCTTTCTTT.

J is TRBJ1-1 and V is TRBV2, with D perhaps matching TRBD1 (5 bases). The CDR3 is made up of 12 amino acids. The ends were cut back, 3 bases at V and 8 bases at J, with 10 bases in the middle. Germline CDR1 SNHLY, CDR2 FYNNEI. The CDR3: CASSDRELEAFF. Written as DNA, the CDR3 is TGTGCCAGCAGTGACAGGGAATTGGAAGCTTTCTTT. Using reference TRBV2 and TRBJ1-1 for the parts outside the CDR3, the full variable domain is EPEVTQTPSHQVTQMGQEVILRCVPISNHLYFYWYRQILGQKVEFLVSFYNNEISEKSEIFDDQFSVERPDGSNFTLKIRSTKLEDSAMYFCASSDRELEAFFGQGTRLTVV.

This clone was found once. The chain has TRBV9 and TRBJ1-1, with D possibly being TRBD1 (5 bases). The CDR3 length is 15 residues. V was cut by 2 bases and J by 4 bases, with 15 bases left in between. Germline V lookup: CDR1 SGDLS, CDR2 YYNGEE. The CDR3 region has the DNA TGTGCCAGCAGCGTCAGCAGGGAGGGCGGCACTGAAGCTTTCTTT. Its translation: CASSVSREGGTEAFF.

Here the CDR3 reads CASSPPLQQGELYEQYF. Here the CDR3 DNA reads TGTGCCAGCAGTCCTCCACTACAACAGGGGGAGTTATACGAGCAGTACTTC. The chain combines TRBV27 with TRBJ2-7, with 8 bases lining up with TRBD1. Germline V gives CDR1 MNHEY, CDR2 SMNVEV (reference sequence). V shed 5 bases, J shed 4 bases, and the junction held 16 bases outside the gene matches. The CDR3 covers 17 residues.

The J gene is TRBJ2-3, the V gene TRBV4-2; a weak D match, TRBD2 (5 bases). Trimming removed 3 bases at V and 8 bases at J, with 24 bases between. CDR1 and CDR2 (germline): LGHNA, YNFKEQ. This CDR3 is built from 17 residues. This chain's CDR3 is CASSQDLLTLGEGTQYF. CDR3 bases: TGTGCCAGCAGCCAGGATCTCCTCACGTTGGGAGAGGGTACGCAGTATTTT.

The gene calls are TRBV7-6 and TRBJ2-3; D remains unclear. Germline-derived CDR1 and CDR2 are SGHVS and FNYEAQ. The CDR3 runs to 15 residues. V was clipped by 1 base and J by 0 bases, with 8 bases between them. CDR3 region: CASSLGITSTDTQYF. The CDR3 nucleotides read TGTGCCAGCAGCTTAGGCATTACTAGCACAGATACGCAGTATTTT.

The chain links TRBV27 to TRBJ1-2; 8 positions match TRBD1. J gave up 4 bases and V 6 bases, and 7 bases lay outside the gene matches. This CDR3 contains 14 residues. CDR1 is MNHEY, CDR2 SMNVEV, per germline (reference sequence). CDR3 sequence reads: CASSGDRGLYGYTF. For the CDR3, the DNA is TGTGCCAGCAGCGGAGACAGGGGTCTCTATGGCTACACCTTC.

V is TRBV30 and J is TRBJ2-7; D may be TRBD1 (6 bases). Germline V CDR1 and CDR2: GTSNPN, SVGIG (reference sequence). CDR3 length: 14 residues. V gave up 0 bases and J gave up 1 base, with 10 bases separating them. The CDR3 reads CAWSVKQGSYEQYF. CDR3 nucleotides: TGTGCCTGGAGTGTGAAACAGGGTTCCTACGAGCAGTACTTC.

This clone was detected a few times. The rearrangement joins TRBV19 to TRBJ1-1, with D unresolved. The germline V gene has CDR1 LNHDA and CDR2 SQIVND (reference sequence). The CDR3 spans 14 residues. V was clipped by 4 bases and J by 1 base, with 10 bases between them. The CDR3 nucleotides read TGTGCCAGTAGTACCTTGACAAGGAACACTGAAGCTTTCTTT. Translated, it gives CASSTLTRNTEAFF.

As DNA, the CDR3 is TGTGCCAGCACCTCTCCTGGGGGGTACGAGCAGTACTTC. Protein: CASTSPGGYEQYF. V usage is TRBV13 and J usage is TRBJ2-7, with D possibly TRBD2 on 6 matching bases. Germline loops: CDR1 PRHDT, CDR2 FYEKMQ (reference sequence). CDR3 length equals 13 residues. Deletions cut 7 bases from V and 4 bases from J, with 14 bases between.

This chain joins TRBV7-9 and TRBJ2-3, with 10 bases aligning to TRBD2. The germline V gene has CDR1 SEHNR and CDR2 FQNEAQ (reference sequence). This CDR3 contains 19 residues. The ends lost 3 bases at V and 2 bases at J; junction bases unmatched: 14. CDR3 region: CASSFTPGWTSGSTDTQYF. For the CDR3, the DNA is TGTGCCAGCAGCTTCACCCCCGGTTGGACTAGCGGTTCCACAGATACGCAGTATTTT.